Many counts were recorded for the clone carrying this TCR beta chain. Its antigen is unknown. CDR1 is DFQATT and CDR2 is SNEGSKA in the germline V gene (reference sequence). V lost 5 bases and J lost 4; bases outside the gene matches: 8. The CDR3 is 14 amino acids. The sample comes from a study of T cells in Graves' hyperthyroidism and ophthalmopathy. General study findings and limits: Model predictions of ophthalmopathy came a median approximately 6 months before onset. Peripheral blood also featured most of the thyroid clonotypes expanded above 0.001.

TCR beta CDR3 regions were amplified from RNA. The HTBI primer set drove a first-round RT-PCR of the TCR CDR3. TCRdb called the multiplex PCR reads again in MiXCR, with one record for every CDR3 protein. Of about 260,000 distinct CDR3 sequences in the sample, approximately 16% were seen once. The clonotype was recovered from a woman aged 18-29 years with Graves' ophthalmopathy. The sequenced material came from blood. The rearrangement joins TRBV20-1 to TRBJ2-7, with 10 bases matching TRBD2. CDR3 sequence reads: CSAPRGTSEYEQYF. The DNA for the CDR3 is TGCAGTGCTCCTAGGGGGACTAGCGAGTACGAGCAGTACTTC.